This entry concerns a single T cell receptor beta chain. Antigen unknown. This CDR3 has 18 residues. Per the germline V gene, CDR1 is DFQATT and CDR2 is SNEGSKA (reference sequence). V lost 3 bases, J lost 8 bases, and 13 bases stayed unmatched. RNA transcripts yielded amplified TCR beta CDR3 regions. HTBI primers were used for first-round RT-PCR of the TCR CDR3. TCRdb passed the multiplex PCR reads through MiXCR, listing each CDR3 protein once. The data show 350,000 to 400,000 distinct CDR3 sequences, 15% seen once. The data belong to a study of T cells in Graves' hyperthyroidism and ophthalmopathy. Study at large: Peripheral blood was obtained at initial diagnosis, preceding any treatment.

Broader study findings: Model-based prediction identified ophthalmopathy a median around 6.5 months prior to its onset.

Patients between 18 and 65 years old had hyperthyroidism, newly diagnosed and lasting under 2 months. The study left out patients who had uncontrolled infection, other autoimmune disease, pregnancy or lactation. The receptor was derived from a young woman with Graves' hyperthyroidism. This rearrangement joins TRBV20-1 to TRBJ2-1, with 16 bases matching TRBD2. The material sequenced was blood. The CDR3 DNA reads TGCAGTGCTAGCTCCTGGGCCGGGACTAGCGGGAGGGTAGATGAGCAGTTCTTC. Amino acids: CSASSWAGTSGRVDEQFF.